This TCR beta chain was documented in a study of blood T cells in healthy people across ages. Study results and limitations: Diversity estimates from one million T cells were considered underestimates. A conclusive naive versus antigen-experienced comparison was prevented by the unsorted PBMCs.

The second PCR ran about 6 to 12 cycles with a sample-barcoded 5' primer and J-beta primers. Each cDNA molecule was tagged by a template-switch adaptor with 12 random nucleotides. MiXCR, applied by TCRdb to the 5' RACE reads, yields one record per CDR3 protein. The table has approximately 1.5 million distinct CDR3 sequences, roughly 32% seen once. This clonotype was found many times. Its antigen is undetermined. Unmatched junction bases numbered 5, after V lost 4 bases and J lost 2 bases. The length of the CDR3 is 15 residues. The germline V gene encodes CDR1 MGHRA and CDR2 YSYEKL. The V and J genes are TRBV4-1 and TRBJ2-3; 8 nucleotides match TRBD2. The source of this sequence is a woman aged 25-40 years in good health. Source material: blood. CDR3 sequence (DNA): TGCGCCAGCAGCCGTCGAGCGGGGGCCACAGATACGCAGTATTTT. Its protein product is CASSRRAGATDTQYF.